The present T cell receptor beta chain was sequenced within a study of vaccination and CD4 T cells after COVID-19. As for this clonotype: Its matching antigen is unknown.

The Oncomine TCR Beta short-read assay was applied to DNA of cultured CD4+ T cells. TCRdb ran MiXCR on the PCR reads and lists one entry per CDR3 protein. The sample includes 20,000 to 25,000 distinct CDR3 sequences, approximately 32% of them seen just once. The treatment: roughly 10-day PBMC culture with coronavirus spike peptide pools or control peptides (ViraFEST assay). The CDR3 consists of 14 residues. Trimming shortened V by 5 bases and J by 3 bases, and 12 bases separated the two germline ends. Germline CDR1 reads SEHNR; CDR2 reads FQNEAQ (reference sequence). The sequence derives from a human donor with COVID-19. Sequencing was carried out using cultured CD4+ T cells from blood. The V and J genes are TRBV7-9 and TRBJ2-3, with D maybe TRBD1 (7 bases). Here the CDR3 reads CASSRAGGTDTQYF. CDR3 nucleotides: TGTGCCAGCAGCAGGGCAGGGGGGACAGATACGCAGTATTTT.